The clone carrying this TCR beta chain was observed many times. Its antigen is not known. V lost 0 bases to trimming and J lost 0 bases, with 5 bases between them. The CDR3 has 14 residues. Looked up from germline, CDR1 is SGHVS and CDR2 is FNYEAQ. This sample is drawn from a study of metastatic and nonmetastatic thyroid tumors. In the study overall: Repertoires were compared across blood and tumor or nodule tissue from malignant and benign thyroid patients. Findings of the study overall: Across blood and tumor, TCR beta diversity in malignant thyroid tumors was reportedly significantly higher than in benign nodules.

TCRdb reanalyzed the PCR reads with MiXCR. This sample has more than 13,000 clones, with roughly a quarter found just once. Thyroid surgery had not been preceded by any treatment in any patient. V usage is TRBV7-6 and J usage is TRBJ2-5; D not resolved. Sample: blood. This clonotype originated in a female donor with papillary thyroid cancer or a benign thyroid nodule (not recorded which). Some clones in this sample may be carry-over from other donors' samples. The CDR3 loop is CASSLALNQETQYF. The CDR3 region has the DNA TGTGCCAGCAGCTTAGCGTTAAACCAAGAGACCCAGTACTTC. Drawing the rest from reference TRBV7-6 and TRBJ2-5, the complete variable domain is GAGVSQSPRYKVTKRGQDVALRCDPISGHVSLYWYRQALGQGPEFLTYFNYEAQQDKSGLPNDRFSAERPEGSISTLTIQRTEQRDSAMYRCASSLALNQETQYFGPGTRLLVL.